Shown below are 22 T cell receptor beta chains from a single sample sequenced in a study of beta chain features in type 1 diabetes. Study-wide points: Moderate but significant shortening of TCRB CDR3s was recorded in all four CD4+ subsets from Type 1 diabetes patients.

Antigen specificity for these receptors is unknown. The authors reverse transcribed all of the isolated RNA, so sequencing captured expressed TCRB transcripts. Some clones are missing from TCRdb's copy, which holds only in-frame ones; the method was immunoSEQ multiplex PCR. Of hundreds of thousands of clones listed, over 12% are singletons. The material sequenced was naive CD4+ T cells from blood. Every receptor here comes from a man between 18 and 29 years old with type 1 diabetes.

This rearrangement joins TRBV30 to TRBJ2-5; the match to TRBD1 covers 10 bases. In germline, CDR1 is GTSNPN, CDR2 SVGIG (reference sequence). The junction had 5 bases not matched to a gene; V was cut back by 1 base and J by 9 bases. The CDR3 extends over 13 amino acids. The CDR3, as DNA: TGTGCCTGGAGTGAGAGGGGACAGGGGCCCCAGTACTTC. Translation gives CAWSERGQGPQYF.

This clone was seen more than once but under ten times. The chain is built from TRBV5-1 and TRBJ2-5; D unresolved. The CDR3 contains 15 residues. CDR1 and CDR2 from the germline V gene are SGHRS and YFSETQ. Trimming left V 2 bases short and J 4 bases short, with 15 bases between. The CDR3 nucleotides are TGCGCCAGCAGCTTAACAGCGAGTACCTTAGAGACCCAGTACTTC. The encoded protein is CASSLTASTLETQYF. Full variable domain (rest looked up from reference TRBV5-1 and TRBJ2-5): KAGVTQTPRYLIKTRGQQVTLSCSPISGHRSVSWYQQTPGQGLQFLFEYFSETQRNKGNFPGRFSGRQFSNSRSEMNVSTLELGDSALYLCASSLTASTLETQYFGPGTRLLVL.

The chain has TRBV18 and TRBJ2-7, with 7 positions matching TRBD1. V shed 3 bases and J 3 bases; nucleotides not matched to a gene: 5. Germline assignment: CDR1 KGHSH and CDR2 LQKENI. CDR3 length: 14 residues. CDR3 in DNA: TGTGCCAGCTCACCGGGACAGTTAAACTACGAGCAGTACTTC. Its protein is CASSPGQLNYEQYF. The complete variable domain, with remaining parts taken from reference TRBV18 and TRBJ2-7, reads NAGVMQNPRHLVRRRGQEARLRCSPMKGHSHVYWYRQLPEEGLKFMVYLQKENIIDESGMPKERFSAEFPKEGPSILRIQQVVRGDSAAYFCASSPGQLNYEQYFGPGTRLTVT.

This clone was seen only a few times. The gene calls are TRBV5-8 and TRBJ2-5, with D unresolved. Germline-derived CDR1 and CDR2 are SGHTS and YDEGEE. V lost 4 bases, J lost 2 bases, and 12 bases lay in between. The CDR3 runs 14 residues. The CDR3 DNA is TGTGCCAGCAGCCCCCAGCCGATTCAAGAGACCCAGTACTTC. Protein product: CASSPQPIQETQYF.

V usage is TRBV5-4 and J usage is TRBJ2-3; D is unclear. The CDR3 runs to 15 residues. V was pared by 0 bases and J by 4 bases, with 12 bases between. The germline V gene encodes CDR1 SGHNT and CDR2 YYREEE (reference sequence). In nucleotides, the CDR3 is TGTGCCAGCAGCTTGGCTCCACCAGCACCAGATACGCAGTATTTT. Amino acids: CASSLAPPAPDTQYF. Drawing the rest from reference TRBV5-4 and TRBJ2-3, the complete variable domain is ETGVTQSPTHLIKTRGQQVTLRCSSQSGHNTVSWYQQALGQGPQFIFQYYREEENGRGNFPPRFSGLQFPNYSSELNVNALELDDSALYLCASSLAPPAPDTQYFGPGTRLTVL.

The V gene is TRBV23-1, the J gene TRBJ2-7, with D possibly TRBD1 on 5 matching bases. TRBV23-1 is recorded as an ORF, its role being uncertain. The CDR3 runs 14 residues. V lost 8 bases and J lost 2, with 16 bases in between. The CDR3 bases are TGCGCCAGCTCGTGGGCAGGGCACACCTACGAGCAGTACTTC. Protein: CASSWAGHTYEQYF.

This chain joins TRBV11-2 and TRBJ2-1; no firm D call. CDR3 length: 14 residues. With 2 bases removed from V and 5 bases from J, the gap between germline ends came to 10 bases. Germline V gene sequence: CDR1 SGHAT, CDR2 FQNNGV. CDR3 DNA sequence: TGTGCCAGCAGCTTAAATATCCTCGACAATGAGCAGTTCTTC. Amino acids: CASSLNILDNEQFF. The full variable domain, completed using reference TRBV11-2 and TRBJ2-1, is EAGVAQSPRYKIIEKRQSVAFWCNPISGHATLYWYQQILGQGPKLLIQFQNNGVVDDSQLPKDRFSAERLKGVDSTLKIQPAKLEDSAVYLCASSLNILDNEQFFGPGTRLTVL.

The rearrangement joins TRBV28 to TRBJ2-7; D is ambiguous. V gave up 2 bases and J gave up 6 bases, with 8 bases separating them. CDR3 length equals 12 residues. In germline, CDR1 is MDHEN, CDR2 SYDVKM. The CDR3 here is CASSLEGREQYF. Here the CDR3 DNA reads TGTGCCAGCAGTTTAGAAGGGCGCGAGCAGTACTTC.

This clone was seen a single time. This chain connects TRBV18 to TRBJ2-7, with TRBD2 as a possible D gene (6 bases). V lost 6 bases and J lost 1, with 13 bases in between. Germline CDR1 reads KGHSH; CDR2 reads LQKENI. The CDR3 runs to 14 residues. The CDR3 here is CASSTRDGSYEQYF. Written as DNA, the CDR3 is TGTGCCAGCTCTACGCGGGACGGGTCCTACGAGCAGTACTTC.

This clone has a handful of counts. The V and J genes are TRBV2 and TRBJ2-2; 9 nucleotides line up with TRBD1. The germline V gene has CDR1 SNHLY and CDR2 FYNNEI. The ends lost 6 bases at V and 1 base at J; junction bases unmatched: 3. The CDR3 has 15 residues. CDR3 sequence reads: CASRRDRENTGELFF. The CDR3 DNA follows: TGTGCCAGCAGGAGGGACAGGGAGAACACCGGGGAGCTGTTTTTT.

This clone was observed a few times. The V gene is TRBV7-9, the J gene TRBJ1-4; 7 positions agree with TRBD1. This CDR3 contains 16 residues. Trimming at V came to 4 bases and at J to 8 bases, leaving 13 bases not matched to a gene. Looked up from germline, CDR1 is SEHNR and CDR2 is FQNEAQ (reference sequence). CDR3 amino acids: CASSSSSTGRVEKLFF. For the CDR3, the DNA is TGTGCCAGCAGCTCCAGTTCGACAGGGAGGGTCGAAAAACTGTTTTTT.

This clone was seen more than once but under ten times. The same CDR3 can be traced to other DNA sequences in this sample. The V and J genes are TRBV5-1 and TRBJ1-1; TRBD1 is a possible D gene (5 bases). This CDR3 contains 14 residues. The V gene lost 0 bases and the J gene lost 1 base, with 7 bases spanning the gap. Germline V gene data show CDR1 as SGHRS and CDR2 as YFSETQ. The CDR3 spells CASSLAGPNTEAFF. The CDR3 nucleotides read TGCGCCAGCAGCTTGGCAGGGCCGAACACTGAAGCTTTCTTT.

The rearrangement joins TRBV4-2 to TRBJ2-2; weak D call: TRBD1 (5 bases). The CDR3 has 14 residues. Germline CDR1 and CDR2: LGHNA and YNFKEQ. The V gene lost 1 base and the J gene lost 5 bases, with 8 bases spanning the gap. The CDR3 here is CASSQVGETGELFF. CDR3 bases: TGTGCCAGCAGCCAAGTAGGGGAAACCGGGGAGCTGTTTTTT.

V and J are TRBV9 and TRBJ2-3; TRBD2 aligns across 12 bases. Unmatched junction bases numbered 9, after V lost 0 bases and J lost 1 base. Germline V CDR1 and CDR2: SGDLS, YYNGEE. The CDR3 totals 19 residues. The CDR3 region is CASSVGPSGGAGGTDTQYF. The CDR3 DNA follows: TGTGCCAGCAGCGTAGGGCCTAGCGGGGGGGCCGGGGGCACAGATACGCAGTATTTT.

This clone has only a few counts. The chain uses TRBV28 and TRBJ1-1, with a possible D match to TRBD1 (5 bases). Deletions cut 1 base from V and 4 bases from J, with 19 bases between. CDR3 length: 17 amino acids. The V gene's germline CDR1 is MDHEN and CDR2 SYDVKM. The CDR3 nucleotides read TGTGCCAGCAGTTTATCATTCTTGTTCAGGGAACTCACTGAAGCTTTCTTT. As protein: CASSLSFLFRELTEAFF.

This sequence joins TRBV7-2 and TRBJ2-1; 9 bases agree with TRBD2. Germline-derived CDR1 and CDR2 are SGHTA and FQGNSA. V lost 5 bases, J lost 3 bases, and 5 bases stayed unmatched. CDR3 length: 15 residues. CDR3 residues: CASSTSGGSYNEQFF. The DNA for the CDR3 is TGTGCCAGCAGCACCAGCGGGGGGAGCTACAATGAGCAGTTCTTC. Drawing the rest from reference TRBV7-2 and TRBJ2-1, the complete variable domain is GAGVSQSPSNKVTEKGKDVELRCDPISGHTALYWYRQSLGQGLEFLIYFQGNSAPDKSGLPSDRFSAERTGGSVSTLTIQRTQQEDSAVYLCASSTSGGSYNEQFFGPGTRLTVL.

This clone was observed a handful of times. The chain joins TRBV5-4 to TRBJ1-1, with 11 bases matching TRBD1. The CDR3 extends over 15 amino acids. Germline CDR1 reads SGHNT; CDR2 reads YYREEE (reference sequence). The trim removed 0 bases at V and 5 bases at J, leaving 3 bases unmatched. In nucleotides, the CDR3 is TGTGCCAGCAGCTTGGGGACAGGGGGCTTTACTGAAGCTTTCTTT. Translation: CASSLGTGGFTEAFF.

This clone has only a few counts. The gene calls are TRBV30 and TRBJ1-5, with a weak D call TRBD1 (5 bases). V lost 5 bases and J 5 bases, leaving 13 bases between the germline ends. The CDR3 is 13 amino acids. Looked up from germline, CDR1 is GTSNPN and CDR2 is SVGIG (reference sequence). CDR3 sequence: CAWAGGGYQPQHF. The CDR3 DNA follows: TGTGCCTGGGCCGGGGGGGGTTATCAGCCCCAGCATTTT.

This clone was seen only a few times. The chain links TRBV30 to TRBJ1-2; no firm D call. The CDR3 runs 14 residues. Germline values: CDR1 GTSNPN, CDR2 SVGIG (reference sequence). V was pared by 1 base and J by 8 bases, with 17 bases between. The CDR3 loop is CAWSADTSLRGYTF. In DNA form, the CDR3 reads TGTGCCTGGAGTGCCGACACCTCCCTCCGGGGCTACACCTTC.

This chain uses TRBV7-6 with TRBJ2-7; D possibly corresponds to TRBD1 (6 bases). Trimming pared 5 bases from V and 2 bases from J, leaving 13 bases between. Germline loops: CDR1 SGHVS, CDR2 FNYEAQ. The CDR3 spans 14 residues. In DNA form, the CDR3 reads TGTGCCAGCAGCCCGCTCACAGGGACCTACGAGCAGTACTTC. Its protein is CASSPLTGTYEQYF.

This clone occurred a few times. This chain joins TRBV9 and TRBJ2-3, with D perhaps TRBD2 (5 bases). Trimming took off 4 bases at V and 5 bases at J, with 8 bases between the two ends. The CDR3 is 12 amino acids. The V gene's germline CDR1 is SGDLS and CDR2 YYNGEE. The CDR3 DNA reads TGTGCCAGCAGCCGAGGGATAGATACGCAGTATTTT. Its translation is CASSRGIDTQYF.

The rearrangement joins TRBV6-5 to TRBJ1-2; D is unclear. V lost 9 bases to trimming and J lost 0 bases, with 11 bases between them. The CDR3 length is 13 residues. The germline CDR1 and CDR2 sequences are MNHEY and SVGAGI. CDR3 protein: CASSRQANYGYTF. The DNA for the CDR3 is TGTGCCAGTTCTAGACAAGCTAACTATGGCTACACCTTC.